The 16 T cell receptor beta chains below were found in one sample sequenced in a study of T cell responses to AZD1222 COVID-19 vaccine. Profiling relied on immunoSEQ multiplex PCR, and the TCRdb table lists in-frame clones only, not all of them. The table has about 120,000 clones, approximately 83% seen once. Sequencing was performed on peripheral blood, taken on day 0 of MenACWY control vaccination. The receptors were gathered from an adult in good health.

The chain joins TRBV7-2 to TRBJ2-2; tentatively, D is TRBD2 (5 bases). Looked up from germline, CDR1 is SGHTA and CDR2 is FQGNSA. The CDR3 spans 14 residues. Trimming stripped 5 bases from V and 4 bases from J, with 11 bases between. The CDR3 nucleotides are TGTGCCAGCAGCGCCCAAGGGAGCACCGGGGAGCTGTTTTTT. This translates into CASSAQGSTGELFF.

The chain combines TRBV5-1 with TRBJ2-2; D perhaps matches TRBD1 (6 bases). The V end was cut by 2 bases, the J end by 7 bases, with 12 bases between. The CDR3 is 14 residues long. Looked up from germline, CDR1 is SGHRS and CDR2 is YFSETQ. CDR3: CASSFPQGNGELFF. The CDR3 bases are TGCGCCAGCAGCTTTCCACAGGGCAACGGGGAGCTGTTTTTT.

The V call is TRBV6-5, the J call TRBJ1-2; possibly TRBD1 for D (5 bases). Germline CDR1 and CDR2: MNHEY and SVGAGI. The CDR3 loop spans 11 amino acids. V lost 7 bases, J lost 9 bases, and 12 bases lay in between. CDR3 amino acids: CASTRGGSYTF. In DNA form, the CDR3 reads TGTGCCAGCACGCGGGGCGGAAGCTACACCTTC.

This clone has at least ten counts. In DNA form, the CDR3 reads TGTGCCAGCAGTTACTACGGGACAGGGTTCGACGAGCAGTACTTC. Residues: CASSYYGTGFDEQYF. The chain combines TRBV6-2 or TRBV6-3 with TRBJ2-7; 9 nucleotides line up with TRBD1. This CDR3 spans 15 amino acids. Germline trimming cut 1 base from V and 5 bases from J; bases unmatched to any gene: 6. The germline V gene has CDR1 MNHEY and CDR2 SVGEGT.

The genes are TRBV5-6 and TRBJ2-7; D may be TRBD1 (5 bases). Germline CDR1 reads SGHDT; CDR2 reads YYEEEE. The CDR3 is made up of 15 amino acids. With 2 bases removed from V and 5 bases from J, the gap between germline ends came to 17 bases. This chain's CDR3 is CASSFSVRVYHEQYF. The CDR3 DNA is TGTGCCAGCAGCTTTTCTGTCAGGGTGTACCACGAGCAGTACTTC.

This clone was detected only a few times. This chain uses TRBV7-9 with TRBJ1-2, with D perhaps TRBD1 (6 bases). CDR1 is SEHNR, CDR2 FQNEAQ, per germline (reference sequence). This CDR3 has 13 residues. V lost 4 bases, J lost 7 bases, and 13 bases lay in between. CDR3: CASSSRDRPGYTF. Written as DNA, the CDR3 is TGTGCCAGCAGCTCCCGCGACAGGCCTGGCTACACCTTC.

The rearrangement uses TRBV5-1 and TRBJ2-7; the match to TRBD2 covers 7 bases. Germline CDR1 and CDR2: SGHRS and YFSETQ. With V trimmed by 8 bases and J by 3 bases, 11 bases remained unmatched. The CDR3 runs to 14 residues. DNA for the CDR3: TGCGCCAGTAACCGGGACTACGGACACTACGAGCAGTACTTC. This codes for CASNRDYGHYEQYF.

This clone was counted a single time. CDR3 amino acids: CASSLMGNTEAFF. CDR3 coding DNA: TGTGCCAGCAGCTTAATGGGTAACACTGAAGCTTTCTTT. V usage is TRBV7-3 and J usage is TRBJ1-1; D unresolved. Germline V gene data show CDR1 as SGHTA and CDR2 as FQGTGA. The CDR3 spans 13 residues. Trimming pared 1 base from V and 2 bases from J, leaving 5 bases between.

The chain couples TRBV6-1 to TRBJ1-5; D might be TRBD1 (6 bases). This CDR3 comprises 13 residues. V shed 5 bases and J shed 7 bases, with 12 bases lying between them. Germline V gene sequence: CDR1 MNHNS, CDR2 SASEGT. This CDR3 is CASSKGQTQPQHF. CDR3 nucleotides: TGTGCCAGCAGTAAAGGACAGACCCAGCCCCAGCATTTT.

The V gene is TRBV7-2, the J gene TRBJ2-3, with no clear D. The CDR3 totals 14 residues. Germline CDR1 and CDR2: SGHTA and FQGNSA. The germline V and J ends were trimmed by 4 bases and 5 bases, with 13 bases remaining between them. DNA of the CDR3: TGTGCCAGCAGCTCGATCTCGCATGTAGATACGCAGTATTTT. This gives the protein CASSSISHVDTQYF.

In nucleotides, the CDR3 is TGTGCCAGCAGTCGACAGGGCTACGAGCAGTACTTC. Amino acid sequence: CASSRQGYEQYF. The rearrangement uses TRBV6-5 and TRBJ2-7, with TRBD1 matching 7 bases. The V segment lost 5 bases and the J segment 3 bases; nucleotides outside the gene matches: 1. CDR3 size: 12 residues. Germline V gives CDR1 MNHEY, CDR2 SVGAGI.

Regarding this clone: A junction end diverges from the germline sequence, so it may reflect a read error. CDR3 loop: CASSSHHGADF. DNA for the CDR3: TGTGCCAGCAGTTCCCACCACGGAGCGGACTTT. The chain couples TRBV3-1 (or the pseudogene TRBV3-2) to TRBJ2-3; D might be TRBD2 (5 bases). The CDR3 covers 11 residues. Germline V gene data show CDR1 as LGHDT and CDR2 as YNNKEL (reference sequence).

This CDR3 is CASSYDRDRGRYSNQPQHF. The CDR3 DNA is TGTGCCAGCAGTTACGATAGGGACAGGGGAAGGTATAGCAATCAGCCCCAGCATTTT. The chain carries TRBV6-2 or TRBV6-3 and TRBJ1-5; 10 bases fit TRBD1. The trim removed 2 bases at V and 0 bases at J, leaving 10 bases unmatched. Germline CDR1 MNHEY, CDR2 SVGEGT. The CDR3 is made up of 19 amino acids.

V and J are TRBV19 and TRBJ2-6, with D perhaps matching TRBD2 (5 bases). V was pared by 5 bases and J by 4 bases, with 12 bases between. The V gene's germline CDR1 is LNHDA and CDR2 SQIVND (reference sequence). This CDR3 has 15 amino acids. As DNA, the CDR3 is TGTGCCAGTAGTCCCGGACTTACCGGGGCCAACGTCCTGACTTTC. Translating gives CASSPGLTGANVLTF.

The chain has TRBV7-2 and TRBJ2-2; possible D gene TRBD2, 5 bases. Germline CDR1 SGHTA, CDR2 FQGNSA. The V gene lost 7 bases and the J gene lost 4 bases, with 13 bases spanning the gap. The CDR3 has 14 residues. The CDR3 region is CASTQIRGTGELFF. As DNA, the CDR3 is TGTGCCAGCACTCAGATCCGGGGCACCGGGGAGCTGTTTTTT.

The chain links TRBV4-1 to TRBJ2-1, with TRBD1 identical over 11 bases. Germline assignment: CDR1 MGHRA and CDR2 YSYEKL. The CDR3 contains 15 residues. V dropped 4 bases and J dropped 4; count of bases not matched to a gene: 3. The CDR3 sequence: CASSPGTGGYNEQFF. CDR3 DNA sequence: TGCGCCAGCAGCCCCGGGACAGGGGGATACAATGAGCAGTTCTTC.